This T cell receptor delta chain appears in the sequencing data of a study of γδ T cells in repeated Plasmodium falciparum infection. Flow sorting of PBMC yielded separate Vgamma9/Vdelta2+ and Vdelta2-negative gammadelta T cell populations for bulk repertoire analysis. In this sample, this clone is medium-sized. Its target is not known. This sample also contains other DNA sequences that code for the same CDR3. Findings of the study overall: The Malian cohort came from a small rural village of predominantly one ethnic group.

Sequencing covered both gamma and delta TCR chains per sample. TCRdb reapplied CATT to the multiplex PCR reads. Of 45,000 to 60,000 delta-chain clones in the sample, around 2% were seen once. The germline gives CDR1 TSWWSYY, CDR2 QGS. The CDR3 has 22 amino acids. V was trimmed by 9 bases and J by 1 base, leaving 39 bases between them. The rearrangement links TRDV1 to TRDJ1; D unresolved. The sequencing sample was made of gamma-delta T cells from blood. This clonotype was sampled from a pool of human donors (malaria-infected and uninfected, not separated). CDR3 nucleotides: TGTGCTCTGCTTCAGCGGCCCTTTTATTTCCCCCCCCATCCCTCATCCACCGATAAACTCATCTTT. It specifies CALLQRPFYFPPHPSSTDKLIF.